This T cell receptor beta chain derives from a study of blood T cell repertoires in COVID-19. There are a few counts of this clone. As handled by the study authors: Estimation of nucleated cell counts relied on the amplification of reference gene primers. The assay was immunoSEQ multiplex PCR, and TCRdb's table has in-frame clones only and misses some. The V and J calls and clone size come from that table; D and trimming were worked out from the DNA. This table has tens of thousands of clones, over 65% appearing once. CDR1 SNHLY and CDR2 FYNNEI come from the germline V gene. This CDR3 is 14 amino acids long. Trimming took 2 bases from V and 5 from J, leaving 12 bases between them.

The chain combines TRBV2 with TRBJ2-5; D uncertain. Sequenced material: peripheral blood. The source of this sequence is a woman between 70 and 85 years old with acute or convalescent COVID-19. The CDR3, as DNA: TGTGCCAGCAGTGAACTGATTAGATCGGAGACCCAGTACTTC. Protein product: CASSELIRSETQYF.